This T cell receptor beta chain was identified in a study of T cells in Graves' hyperthyroidism and ophthalmopathy. Study-wide background: At the time of initial diagnosis and before any treatment, peripheral blood was collected.

Ten or more counts support this clonotype. On the basis of clinical symptoms, serum thyroxine and TRAb, thyroid ultrasound and orbital computed tomography, diagnoses were made. RNA transcripts provided the source from which TCR beta CDR3 regions were amplified. An initial round of RT-PCR targeting the TCR CDR3 relied on the HTBI primer set. TCRdb used MiXCR to reprocess the multiplex PCR reads, holding one entry per CDR3 protein. The sample holds more than 500,000 distinct CDR3 sequences, 15% to 20% seen once. CDR3 size: 17 residues. Germline V gives CDR1 DFQATT, CDR2 SNEGSKA (reference sequence). Trimming took 3 bases from V and 8 from J, leaving 25 bases between them.

J is TRBJ1-4 and V is TRBV20-1, with D maybe TRBD1 (5 bases). This clonotype originated in a woman aged 30 to 39 with Graves' ophthalmopathy. Sequenced: blood. The CDR3: CSARASVRGVGEEKLFF. The CDR3 DNA is TGCAGTGCTAGGGCGTCGGTGCGGGGCGTGGGGGAGGAAAAACTGTTTTTT.